What follows are 16 T cell receptor beta chains derived from one specimen sequenced in a study of OX40 agonist ivuxolimab in advanced cancers. Method: immunoSEQ multiplex PCR; TCRdb's copy keeps in-frame clones and lacks some. Of 25,000 to 30,000 clones in the sample, approximately 86% were seen once. The sample consisted of CD4+ or CD8+ T cells sorted from blood, taken in a trial of the OX40 agonist ivuxolimab. The source of these receptors is an adult with an advanced solid tumor such as melanoma, head and neck, liver or kidney cancer.

The V call is TRBV15, the J call TRBJ1-5, with a possible D match to TRBD1 (5 bases). CDR1 and CDR2 from the germline V gene are LNHNV and YYDKDF (reference sequence). This CDR3 is built from 16 residues. The V and J ends lost 3 bases and 7 bases respectively, with 19 bases between them. The CDR3 reads CATSSPPRGISQPQHF. In nucleotides, the CDR3 is TGTGCCACCAGCAGCCCCCCCCGGGGGATAAGCCAGCCCCAGCATTTT.

The V call is TRBV30, the J call TRBJ2-7, with TRBD2 matching 13 bases. Germline CDR1 reads GTSNPN; CDR2 reads SVGIG (reference sequence). J lost 5 bases, V lost 0 bases, and 7 bases had no gene match. The CDR3 totals 16 residues. The CDR3 DNA is TGTGCCTGGAGTGTAGGACTAGCGGGGGTCAATGACGAGCAGTACTTC. It specifies CAWSVGLAGVNDEQYF.

V gene TRBV28 combines with J gene TRBJ1-1; the match to TRBD1 covers 12 bases. The J segment lost 3 bases and the V segment lost 7 bases, leaving 15 bases of the junction unmatched. The CDR3 is 18 residues long. CDR1 MDHEN and CDR2 SYDVKM come from the germline V gene. The CDR3 loop reads CASTNRDRGPESYTEAFF. In DNA, the CDR3 is TGTGCCAGCACAAATAGGGACAGGGGGCCCGAGAGTTACACTGAAGCTTTCTTT.

The V gene is TRBV9, the J gene TRBJ2-7, with D tentatively TRBD1 (6 bases). Germline V gene data show CDR1 as SGDLS and CDR2 as YYNGEE. The V end was cut by 7 bases, the J end by 5 bases, with 16 bases between. The CDR3 runs to 13 residues. The CDR3 reads CASGGQGNHEQYF. For the CDR3, the DNA is TGTGCCAGCGGCGGCCAGGGGAACCACGAGCAGTACTTC.

This chain connects TRBV7-9 to TRBJ2-7, with D perhaps being TRBD1 or TRBD2 (5 bases each). Germline V gene sequence: CDR1 SEHNR, CDR2 FQNEAQ (reference sequence). The CDR3 runs 16 residues. V was clipped by 2 bases and J by 0 bases, with 14 bases between them. CDR3 in amino acids: CASSLIQGPNSYEQYF. The CDR3 DNA reads as TGTGCCAGCAGCTTAATTCAGGGACCCAACTCCTACGAGCAGTACTTC.

This chain links TRBV7-8 with TRBJ2-5; 8 bases agree with TRBD1. Trimming at V came to 11 bases and at J to 2 bases, leaving 4 bases not matched to a gene. This CDR3 has 12 amino acids. Germline V lookup: CDR1 SGHVS, CDR2 FQNEAQ. The DNA for the CDR3 is TGTGCCTACCGGGACAGGCAAGAGACCCAGTACTTC. This sequence encodes CAYRDRQETQYF.

The chain is built from TRBV29-1 and TRBJ1-2, with D possibly being TRBD1 (5 bases). The CDR3 loop spans 15 amino acids. Germline V gene data show CDR1 as SQVTM and CDR2 as ANQGSEA. Trimming cost V 6 bases and J 2 bases, with 19 bases left between them. This CDR3 reads CSVMARFQGNYGYTF. The DNA of the CDR3 is TGCAGCGTGATGGCACGGTTTCAGGGAAACTATGGCTACACCTTC.

The chain is built from TRBV7-9 and TRBJ2-7; D may correspond to TRBD1 or TRBD2 (6 bases each). The CDR3 sequence is 14 residues long. Germline V lookup: CDR1 SEHNR, CDR2 FQNEAQ (reference sequence). The V end was cut by 1 base, the J end by 0 bases, with 7 bases between. The CDR3 protein is CASSLEGGSYEQYF. The CDR3 bases are TGTGCCAGCAGCTTAGAGGGGGGCTCCTACGAGCAGTACTTC.

The chain carries TRBV27 and TRBJ2-2; D tentatively fits TRBD1 or TRBD2 (5 bases each). Germline V gene sequence: CDR1 MNHEY, CDR2 SMNVEV (reference sequence). The V and J ends lost 7 bases and 4 bases respectively, with 13 bases between them. This CDR3 has 14 amino acids. CDR3: CASIGGEVTGELFF. The CDR3 nucleotides read TGTGCCAGCATTGGGGGAGAAGTCACCGGGGAGCTGTTTTTT.

The chain links TRBV5-5 to TRBJ2-1; D is tentatively TRBD1 or TRBD2 (5 bases each). The V end lost 4 bases, the J end lost 0 bases, and 11 bases lay between the germline ends. Per the germline V gene, CDR1 is SGHKS and CDR2 is YYEKEE (reference sequence). The CDR3 runs to 15 residues. CDR3 residues: CASSRDQSSYNEQFF. CDR3 nucleotide sequence: TGTGCCAGCAGCCGGGACCAGAGCTCCTACAATGAGCAGTTCTTC.

This chain uses TRBV7-8 with TRBJ1-2; D uncertain. The CDR3 is made up of 13 amino acids. Germline CDR1 is SGHVS and CDR2 is FQNEAQ. The V end was cut by 2 bases, the J end by 2 bases, with 6 bases between. The CDR3 sequence: CASSLRGNYGYTF. Here the CDR3 DNA reads TGTGCCAGCAGCTTACGAGGGAACTATGGCTACACCTTC. Drawing the rest from reference TRBV7-8 and TRBJ1-2, the complete variable domain is GAGVSQSPRYKVAKRGQDVALRCDPISGHVSLFWYQQALGQGPEFLTYFQNEAQLDKSGLPSDRFFAERPEGSVSTLKIQRTQQEDSAVYLCASSLRGNYGYTFGSGTRLTVV.

The CDR3 DNA reads TGTGCCAGCAGCTTATGGCTCGGTGGGGAGACCCAGTACTTC. Translating gives CASSLWLGGETQYF. J is TRBJ2-5 and V is TRBV7-8; D is uncertain. The germline V gene encodes CDR1 SGHVS and CDR2 FQNEAQ. V was pared by 2 bases and J by 5 bases, with 12 bases between. This CDR3 is 14 amino acids long. Filled out from reference TRBV7-8 and TRBJ2-5, the complete variable domain reads GAGVSQSPRYKVAKRGQDVALRCDPISGHVSLFWYQQALGQGPEFLTYFQNEAQLDKSGLPSDRFFAERPEGSVSTLKIQRTQQEDSAVYLCASSLWLGGETQYFGPGTRLLVL.

The J gene is TRBJ2-7, the V gene TRBV27; maybe TRBD1 (5 bases). V was cut by 5 bases and J by 2 bases, with 13 bases left in between. This CDR3 contains 14 residues. Germline CDR1 reads MNHEY; CDR2 reads SMNVEV (reference sequence). This chain's CDR3 is CASSTQDTTYEQYF. CDR3 nucleotide sequence: TGTGCCAGCAGTACACAGGACACCACCTACGAGCAGTACTTC.

V gene TRBV9 combines with J gene TRBJ2-7; no clear D gene. Germline V gene lookup returns CDR1 SGDLS and CDR2 YYNGEE. V gave up 4 bases and J gave up 2 bases, with 16 bases separating them. CDR3 length: 15 amino acids. CDR3 protein: CASSPTSLRTYEQYF. In DNA, the CDR3 is TGTGCCAGCAGCCCCACATCCTTAAGAACCTACGAGCAGTACTTC.

This chain joins TRBV11-2 and TRBJ2-1, with 13 positions matching TRBD2. The germline V gene encodes CDR1 SGHAT and CDR2 FQNNGV. Trimming removed 6 bases from V and 7 bases from J; junction bases left unmatched: 12. The CDR3 has 17 residues. The DNA for the CDR3 is TGTGCCAGCAGTCTAGGATTGGTGGGACTAGCGGGGAATGAGCAGTTCTTC. The encoded protein is CASSLGLVGLAGNEQFF.

V and J are TRBV11-3 and TRBJ1-3, with D perhaps matching TRBD1 (5 bases). CDR3 length: 16 amino acids. V lost 6 bases, J lost 8 bases, and 23 bases lay in between. From germline, CDR1 is SGHNT and CDR2 YENEEA. CDR3 loop: CASSFGRHELGDTIYF. DNA for the CDR3: TGTGCCAGCAGTTTTGGGCGCCACGAACTAGGGGACACCATATATTTT.